This T cell receptor (beta chain) was identified in a study of Ad26.COV2.S vaccination and SARS-CoV-2 variants. The length of the CDR3 is 15 residues. Germline lookup yields CDR1 MNHNY and CDR2 SVGAGI (reference sequence). V lost 2 bases and J 2 bases, leaving 10 bases between the germline ends. About this clone: As yet, its antigen is unknown.

The treatment here: some 20 received Ad26.COV2.S at low or high dose, single or two shots; several received placebo; per-sample allocation not given. Sampling was performed 63 days after the first vaccine or placebo injection. Here immunoSEQ multiplex PCR was the method, and the copy in TCRdb shows in-frame clones only, minus some. The table lists roughly 320,000 clones, about 85% of them singletons. Study outcomes and limitations: An underestimation of total T cell responses may have resulted from the TCR breadth and depth analyses. Reportedly, spike-specific CD8+ and CD4+ T cell responses achieved substantial breadth once vaccination had taken place.

This clonotype originated in a person aged 18-60 years who received the Ad26.COV2.S COVID-19 vaccine or a placebo. The chain has TRBV6-6 and TRBJ2-1, with D possibly TRBD2 on 6 matching bases. The sequences come from peripheral blood, collected in a trial of Ad26.COV2.S vaccine versus placebo. The CDR3 bases are TGTGCCAGCAGTTACGCGGGGACCCCCTACAATGAGCAGTTCTTC. Its protein is CASSYAGTPYNEQFF.